This record looks at one TCR beta chain sequence and its context. A much larger clone lies one base from this, so it may be a read error. This entry belongs to a study of read filtering for tumor transcriptome and immune sequencing. Study details: Patients were 17 male and around 15 female, mean age about 65 years, range about 40 to 85.

From approximately 430 ng of RNA, a library with molecular barcoded alpha/delta and beta/gamma adaptors was made. In TCRdb, the reads were re-called with MiXCR into one record per CDR3 protein. There are 13,000 to 15,000 distinct CDR3 sequences in the sample; approximately 20% occur only once, and over 75% lies in the top ten. The CDR3 is 13 residues long. With 9 bases removed from V and 5 bases from J, the gap between germline ends came to 17 bases. The germline V gene encodes CDR1 MNHEY and CDR2 SVGEGT. This TCR was recovered from a donor aged 40 or over with multiple myeloma. The sample comprised a population of CD138-negative cells sorted from bone marrow. The chain has TRBV6-2 or TRBV6-3 and TRBJ2-7; D possibly corresponds to TRBD1 (6 bases). CDR3 amino acids: CARRLRGFHEQYF. CDR3 DNA sequence: TGTGCCAGAAGACTTAGGGGGTTCCACGAGCAGTACTTC.